This T cell receptor (beta chain) comes out of a study of T cells in localized non-small cell lung cancer. The table came from immunoSEQ multiplex PCR; TCRdb's copy has only in-frame clones and leaves some out. The profile shows roughly 30,000 clones, roughly 80% of them singletons. The input for sequencing was peripheral blood mononuclear cells, taken before any cancer treatment. The TCR originated in a man aged 40 to 70 with stage III lung adenocarcinoma.

For the CDR3, the DNA is TGTGCCAGCATCCCAGACAGATCCTATGGCTACACCTTC. This sequence encodes CASIPDRSYGYTF. The chain has TRBV28 and TRBJ1-2; maybe TRBD1 (5 bases). Trimming took off 7 bases at V and 4 bases at J, with 13 bases between the two ends. The germline V gene has CDR1 MDHEN and CDR2 SYDVKM. The CDR3 is made up of 13 amino acids.